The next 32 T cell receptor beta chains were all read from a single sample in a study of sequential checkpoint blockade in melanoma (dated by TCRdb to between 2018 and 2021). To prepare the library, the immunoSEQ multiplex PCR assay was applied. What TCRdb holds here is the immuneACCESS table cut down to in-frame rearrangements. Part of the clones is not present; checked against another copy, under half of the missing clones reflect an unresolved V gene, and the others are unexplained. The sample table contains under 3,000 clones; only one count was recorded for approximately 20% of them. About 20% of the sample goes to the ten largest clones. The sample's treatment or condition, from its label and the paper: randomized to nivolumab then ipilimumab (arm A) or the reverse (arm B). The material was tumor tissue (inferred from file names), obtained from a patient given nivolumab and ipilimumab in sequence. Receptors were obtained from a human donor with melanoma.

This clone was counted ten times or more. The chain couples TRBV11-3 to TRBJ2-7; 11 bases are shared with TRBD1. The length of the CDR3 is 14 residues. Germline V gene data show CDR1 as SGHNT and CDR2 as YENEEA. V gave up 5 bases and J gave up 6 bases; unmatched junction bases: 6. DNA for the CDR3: TGTGCCAGCAGCGGACAGGGGGCAAAGGGCGAGCAGTACTTC. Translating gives CASSGQGAKGEQYF.

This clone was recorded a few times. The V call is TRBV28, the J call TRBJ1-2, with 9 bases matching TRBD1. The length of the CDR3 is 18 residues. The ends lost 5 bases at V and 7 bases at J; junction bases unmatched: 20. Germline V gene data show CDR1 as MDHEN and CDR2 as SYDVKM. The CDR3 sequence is CASSDPPGQGGWFGGYTF. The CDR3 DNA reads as TGTGCCAGCAGTGATCCTCCGGGACAGGGTGGTTGGTTCGGTGGCTACACCTTC.

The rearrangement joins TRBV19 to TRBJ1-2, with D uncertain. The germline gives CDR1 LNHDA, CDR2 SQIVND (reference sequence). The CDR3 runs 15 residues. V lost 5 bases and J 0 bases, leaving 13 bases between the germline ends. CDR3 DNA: TGTGCCAGTAGTGCCCCATGGGCGGCTAACTATGGCTACACCTTC. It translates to CASSAPWAANYGYTF.

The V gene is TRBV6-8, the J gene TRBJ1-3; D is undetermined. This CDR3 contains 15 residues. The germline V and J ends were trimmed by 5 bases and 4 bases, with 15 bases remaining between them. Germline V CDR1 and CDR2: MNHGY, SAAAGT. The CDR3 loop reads CASSVAGYLGNTIYF. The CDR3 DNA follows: TGTGCCAGCAGTGTGGCAGGATACCTCGGAAACACCATATATTTT.

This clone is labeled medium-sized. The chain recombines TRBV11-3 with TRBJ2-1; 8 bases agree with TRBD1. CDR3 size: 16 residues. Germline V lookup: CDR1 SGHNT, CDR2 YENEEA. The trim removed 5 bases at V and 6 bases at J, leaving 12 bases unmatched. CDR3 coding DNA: TGTGCCAGCAGCGTGGGACAGGCGAACCTGTTCAATGAGCAGTTCTTC. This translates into CASSVGQANLFNEQFF.

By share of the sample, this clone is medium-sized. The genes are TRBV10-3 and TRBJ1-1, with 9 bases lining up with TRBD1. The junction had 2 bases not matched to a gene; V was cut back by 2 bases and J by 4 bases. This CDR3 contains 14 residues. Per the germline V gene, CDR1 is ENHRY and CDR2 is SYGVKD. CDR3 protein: CAISEPDRGTEAFF. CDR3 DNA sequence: TGTGCCATCAGTGAGCCGGACAGGGGCACTGAAGCTTTCTTT.

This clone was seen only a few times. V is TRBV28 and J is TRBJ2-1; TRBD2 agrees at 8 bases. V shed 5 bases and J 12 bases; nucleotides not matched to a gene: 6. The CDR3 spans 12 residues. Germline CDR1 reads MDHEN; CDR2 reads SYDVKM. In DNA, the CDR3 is TGTGCCAGCAGTCAGGGTCTAGCGGGGCAGTTCTTC. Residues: CASSQGLAGQFF.

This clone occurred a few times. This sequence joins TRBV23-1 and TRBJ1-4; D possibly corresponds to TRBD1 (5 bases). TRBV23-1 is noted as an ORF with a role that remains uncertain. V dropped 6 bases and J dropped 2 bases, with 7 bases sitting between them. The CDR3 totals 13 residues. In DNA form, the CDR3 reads TGCGCCAGCAGGACAGATACTAATGAAAAACTGTTTTTT. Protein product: CASRTDTNEKLFF.

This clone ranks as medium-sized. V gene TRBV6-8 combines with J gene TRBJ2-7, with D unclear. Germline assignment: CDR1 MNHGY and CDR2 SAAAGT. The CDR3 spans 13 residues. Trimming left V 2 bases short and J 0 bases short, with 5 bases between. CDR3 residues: CASSYGNSYEQYF. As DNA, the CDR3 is TGTGCCAGCAGTTACGGAAACTCCTACGAGCAGTACTTC.

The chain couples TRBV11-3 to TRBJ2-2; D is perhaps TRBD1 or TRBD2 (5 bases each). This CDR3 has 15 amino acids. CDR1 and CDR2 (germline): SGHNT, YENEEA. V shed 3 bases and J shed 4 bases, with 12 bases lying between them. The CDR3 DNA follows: TGTGCCAGCAGCTTCGGGACCGGAATCACCGGGGAGCTGTTTTTT. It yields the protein CASSFGTGITGELFF.

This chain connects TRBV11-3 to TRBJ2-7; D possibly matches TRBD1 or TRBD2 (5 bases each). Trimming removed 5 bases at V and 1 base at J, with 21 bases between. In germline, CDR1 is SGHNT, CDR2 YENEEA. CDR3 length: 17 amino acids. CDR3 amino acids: CASSRLRGVAGSYEQYF. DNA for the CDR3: TGTGCCAGCAGCCGCTTAAGAGGGGTCGCTGGGTCCTACGAGCAGTACTTC.

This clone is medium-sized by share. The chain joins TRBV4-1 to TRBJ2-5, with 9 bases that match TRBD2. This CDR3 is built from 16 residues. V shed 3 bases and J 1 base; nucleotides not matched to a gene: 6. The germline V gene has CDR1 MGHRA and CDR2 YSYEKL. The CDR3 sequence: CASSHKAGGLQETQYF. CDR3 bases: TGCGCCAGCAGCCATAAAGCGGGAGGCCTCCAAGAGACCCAGTACTTC.

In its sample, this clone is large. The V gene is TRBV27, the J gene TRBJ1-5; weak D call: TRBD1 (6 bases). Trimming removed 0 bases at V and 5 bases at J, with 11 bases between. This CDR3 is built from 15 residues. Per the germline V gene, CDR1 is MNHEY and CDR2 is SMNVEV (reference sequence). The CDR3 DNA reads TGTGCCAGCAGTTTATCCCCCAGGGGCCATCAGCCCCAGCATTTT. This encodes CASSLSPRGHQPQHF.

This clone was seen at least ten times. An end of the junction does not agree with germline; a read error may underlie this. The CDR3 loop is CAISAGGGVSDEQFF. The CDR3 DNA sequence: TGTGCCATCAGTGCGGGCGGGGGGGTAAGCGATGAGCAGTTCTTC. The V and J genes are TRBV6-8 and TRBJ2-1; 9 nucleotides line up with TRBD2. The CDR3 extends over 15 amino acids. Germline CDR1 is MNHGY and CDR2 is SAAAGT.

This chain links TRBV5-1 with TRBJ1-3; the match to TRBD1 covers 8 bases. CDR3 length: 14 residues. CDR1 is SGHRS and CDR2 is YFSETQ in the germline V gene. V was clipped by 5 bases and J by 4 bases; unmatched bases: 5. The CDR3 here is CASRAGGFGNTIYF. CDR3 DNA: TGCGCCAGCAGGGCAGGGGGCTTCGGAAACACCATATATTTT.

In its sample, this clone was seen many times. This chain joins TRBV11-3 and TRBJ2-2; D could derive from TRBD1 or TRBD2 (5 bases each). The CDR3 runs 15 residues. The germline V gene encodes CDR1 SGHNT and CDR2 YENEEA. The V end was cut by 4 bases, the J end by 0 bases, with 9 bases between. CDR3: CASSWRGANTGELFF. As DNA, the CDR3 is TGTGCCAGCAGCTGGCGAGGGGCGAACACCGGGGAGCTGTTTTTT.

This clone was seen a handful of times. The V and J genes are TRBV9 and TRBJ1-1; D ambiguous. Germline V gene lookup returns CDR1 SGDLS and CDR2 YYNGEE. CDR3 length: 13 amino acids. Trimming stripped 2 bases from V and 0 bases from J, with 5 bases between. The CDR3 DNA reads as TGTGCCAGCAGCGTCGACCTGAACACTGAAGCTTTCTTT. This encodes CASSVDLNTEAFF. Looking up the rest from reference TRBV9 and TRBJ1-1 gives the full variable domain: DSGVTQTPKHLITATGQRVTLRCSPRSGDLSVYWYQQSLDQGLQFLIQYYNGEERAKGNILERFSAQQFPDLHSELNLSSLELGDSALYFCASSVDLNTEAFFGQGTRLTVV.

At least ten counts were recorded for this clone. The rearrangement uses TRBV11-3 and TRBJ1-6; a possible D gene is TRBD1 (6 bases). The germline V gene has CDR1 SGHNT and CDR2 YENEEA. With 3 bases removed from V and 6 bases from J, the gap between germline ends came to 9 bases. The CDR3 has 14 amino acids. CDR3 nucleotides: TGTGCCAGCAGCTTGGAGGGGGGTAATTCACCCCTCCACTTT. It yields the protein CASSLEGGNSPLHF.

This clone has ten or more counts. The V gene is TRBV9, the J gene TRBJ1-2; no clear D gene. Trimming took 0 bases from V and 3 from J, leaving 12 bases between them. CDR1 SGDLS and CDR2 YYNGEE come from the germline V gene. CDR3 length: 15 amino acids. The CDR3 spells CASSVGILADYGYTF. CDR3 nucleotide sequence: TGTGCCAGCAGCGTAGGAATCTTGGCAGACTATGGCTACACCTTC.

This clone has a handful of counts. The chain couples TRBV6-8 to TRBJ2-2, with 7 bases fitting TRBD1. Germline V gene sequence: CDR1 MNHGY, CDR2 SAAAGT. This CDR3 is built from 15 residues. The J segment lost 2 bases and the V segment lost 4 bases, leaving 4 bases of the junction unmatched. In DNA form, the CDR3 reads TGTGCCAGCAGTTCCGGGACAGAAAACACCGGGGAGCTGTTTTTT. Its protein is CASSSGTENTGELFF.

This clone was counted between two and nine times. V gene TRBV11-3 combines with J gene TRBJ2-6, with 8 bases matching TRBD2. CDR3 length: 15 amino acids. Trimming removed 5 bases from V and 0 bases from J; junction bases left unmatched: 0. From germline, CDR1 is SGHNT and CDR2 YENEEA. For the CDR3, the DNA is TGTGCCAGCAGCCGGGGGGGCTCTGGGGCCAACGTCCTGACTTTC. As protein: CASSRGGSGANVLTF.

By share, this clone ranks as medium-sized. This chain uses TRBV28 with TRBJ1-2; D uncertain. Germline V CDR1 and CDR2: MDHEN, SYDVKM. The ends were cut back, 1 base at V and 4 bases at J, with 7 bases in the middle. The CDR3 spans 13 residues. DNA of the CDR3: TGTGCCAGCAGTTTATCGGAGGTCTATGGCTACACCTTC. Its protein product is CASSLSEVYGYTF.

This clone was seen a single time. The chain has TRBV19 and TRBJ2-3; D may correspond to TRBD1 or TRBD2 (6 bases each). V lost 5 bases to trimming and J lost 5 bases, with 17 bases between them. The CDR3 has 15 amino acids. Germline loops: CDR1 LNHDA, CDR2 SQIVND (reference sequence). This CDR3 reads CASSPRSGGLDTQYF. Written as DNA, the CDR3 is TGTGCCAGTAGTCCCCGTTCCGGGGGCCTAGATACGCAGTATTTT.

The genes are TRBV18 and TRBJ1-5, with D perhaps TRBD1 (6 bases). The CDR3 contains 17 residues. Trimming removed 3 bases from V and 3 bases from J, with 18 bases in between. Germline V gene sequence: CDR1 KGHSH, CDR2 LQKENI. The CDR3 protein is CASSPSPGGGNNQPQHF. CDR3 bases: TGTGCCAGCTCACCTTCCCCTGGAGGGGGAAACAATCAGCCCCAGCATTTT.

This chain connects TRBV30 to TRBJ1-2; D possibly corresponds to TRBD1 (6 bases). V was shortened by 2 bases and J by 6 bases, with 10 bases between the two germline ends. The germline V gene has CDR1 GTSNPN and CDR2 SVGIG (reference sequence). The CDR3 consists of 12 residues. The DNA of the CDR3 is TGTGCCTGGAGTTTATACAGGGATGGCTACACCTTC. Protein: CAWSLYRDGYTF.

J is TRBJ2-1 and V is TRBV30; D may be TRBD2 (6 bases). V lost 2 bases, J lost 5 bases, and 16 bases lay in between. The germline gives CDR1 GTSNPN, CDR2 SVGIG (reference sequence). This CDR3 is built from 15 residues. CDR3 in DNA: TGTGCCTGGAGTTCTAGGAGGGGTCCCCACAATGAGCAGTTCTTC. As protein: CAWSSRRGPHNEQFF.

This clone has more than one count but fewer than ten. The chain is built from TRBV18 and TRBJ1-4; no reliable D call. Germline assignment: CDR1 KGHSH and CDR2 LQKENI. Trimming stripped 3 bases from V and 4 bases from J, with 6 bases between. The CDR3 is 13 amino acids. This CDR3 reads CASSPGVNEKLFF. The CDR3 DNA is TGTGCCAGCTCACCGGGAGTTAATGAAAAACTGTTTTTT.

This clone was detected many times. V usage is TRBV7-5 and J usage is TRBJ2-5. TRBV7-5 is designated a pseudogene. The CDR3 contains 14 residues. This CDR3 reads CASSSRTVQETQYF. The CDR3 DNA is TGTGCCAGCAGCTCGAGGACGGTCCAAGAGACCCAGTACTTC.

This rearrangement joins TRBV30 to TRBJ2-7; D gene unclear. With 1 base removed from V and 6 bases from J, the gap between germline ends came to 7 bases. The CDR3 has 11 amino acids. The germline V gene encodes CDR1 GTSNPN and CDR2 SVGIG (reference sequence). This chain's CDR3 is CAWSGFFEQYF. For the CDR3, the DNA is TGTGCCTGGAGTGGGTTTTTCGAGCAGTACTTC.

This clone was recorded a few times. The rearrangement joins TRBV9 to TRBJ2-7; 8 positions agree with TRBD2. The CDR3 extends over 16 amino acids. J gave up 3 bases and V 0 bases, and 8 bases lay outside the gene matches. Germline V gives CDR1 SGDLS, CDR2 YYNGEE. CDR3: CASSVEGRGEFYEQYF. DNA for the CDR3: TGTGCCAGCAGCGTAGAGGGGCGGGGGGAATTCTACGAGCAGTACTTC.

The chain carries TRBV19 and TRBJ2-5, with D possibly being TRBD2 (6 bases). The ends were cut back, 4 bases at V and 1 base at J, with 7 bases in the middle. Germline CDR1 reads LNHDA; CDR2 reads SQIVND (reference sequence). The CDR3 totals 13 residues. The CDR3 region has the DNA TGTGCCAGTAGTAGGGGACTCCAAGAGACCCAGTACTTC. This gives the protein CASSRGLQETQYF.

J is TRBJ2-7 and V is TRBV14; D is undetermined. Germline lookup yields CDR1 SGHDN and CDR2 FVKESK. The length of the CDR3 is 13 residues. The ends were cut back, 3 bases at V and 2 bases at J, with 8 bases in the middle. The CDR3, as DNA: TGTGCCAGCAGCCAGTCAGTTACCTACGAGCAGTACTTC. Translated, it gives CASSQSVTYEQYF.